This is a list of T cell receptor beta chains from one sample in a study of cytomegalovirus exposure and HLA in healthy donors. TCRdb keeps only in-frame clones here, not all; method: immunoSEQ multiplex PCR. The sample contains over 150,000 clones, approximately 88% of which appear only once. What was sequenced was PBMCs. The source of these receptors is a woman aged 25 to 39 in good health and CMV-seronegative. Both conserved end residues are part of each CDR3. Each record gives: D gene, clone size, V gene, J gene, CDR3 protein, CDR3 DNA. The D gene is left open where the match is weak. Only part of the rows carry a size: once, few, many, or a class if the clone is expanded.

TRBD2	NA	TRBV4-1	TRBJ2-1	CASRGGNEQFF	TGCGCCAGCCGCGGGGGCAATGAGCAGTTCTTC
NA	NA	TRBV6-6	TRBJ1-2	CASPKQAIANYGYTF	TGTGCCTCCCCGAAGCAGGCAATAGCTAACTATGGCTACACCTTC
TRBD2	NA	TRBV5-4	TRBJ2-2	CASSLTSGDTGELFF	TGTGCCAGCAGCTTAACTAGCGGGGACACCGGGGAGCTGTTTTTT
TRBD2	NA	TRBV5-1	TRBJ2-7	CASSLGLAGTWEQYF	TGCGCCAGCAGCTTGGGACTAGCGGGGACCTGGGAGCAGTACTTC
NA	NA	TRBV28	TRBJ2-7	CASSPPGLSGHEQYF	TGTGCCAGCAGCCCCCCAGGGCTCTCAGGCCACGAGCAGTACTTC
TRBD1	NA	TRBV5-1	TRBJ1-2	CASSLAGDSYGYTF	TGCGCCAGCAGCTTGGCCGGGGACAGCTATGGCTACACCTTC
NA	once	TRBV5-1	TRBJ2-2	CASSLKVGGNTGELFF	TGCGCCAGCAGCTTGAAAGTGGGGGGGAACACCGGGGAGCTGTTTTTT
NA	NA	TRBV2	TRBJ1-2	CASKGAGDGYTF	TGTGCCAGCAAAGGCGCAGGGGATGGCTACACCTTC
TRBD1	NA	TRBV5-1	TRBJ2-2	CASSSTGASGELFF	TGCGCCAGCAGCTCGACAGGGGCTTCCGGGGAGCTGTTTTTT
TRBD1	once	TRBV6-5	TRBJ2-7	CASSRQGHSYEQYF	TGTGCCAGCAGTCGACAGGGGCACTCCTACGAGCAGTACTTC
NA	NA	TRBV28	TRBJ1-1	CASSFEMNTEAFF	TGTGCCAGCAGCTTTGAGATGAACACTGAAGCTTTCTTT
NA	NA	TRBV5-4	TRBJ2-2	CASSFGGATGELFF	TGTGCCAGCAGCTTCGGTGGGGCAACCGGGGAGCTGTTTTTT
NA	NA	TRBV11-2	TRBJ2-3	CASSLSGWTDTQYF	TGTGCCAGCAGCTTATCTGGCTGGACAGATACGCAGTATTTT
NA	NA	TRBV6-5	TRBJ1-6	CASMVTAPNSPLHF	TGTGCCAGCATGGTGACAGCACCGAATTCACCCCTCCACTTT
NA	NA	TRBV11-2	TRBJ1-6	CASHHPGLDSPLHF	TGTGCCAGCCACCATCCAGGGTTAGATTCACCCCTCCACTTT
NA	NA	TRBV11-1	TRBJ2-7	CASSPGAGTYEQYF	TGTGCCAGCAGCCCTGGGGCGGGAACCTACGAGCAGTACTTC
NA	NA	TRBV5-6	TRBJ2-7	CASSHRRRPPTEQYF	TGTGCCAGCAGCCACCGGAGAAGGCCTCCTACCGAGCAGTACTTC
NA	few	TRBV27	TRBJ2-6	CASSLLPAGANVLTF	TGTGCCAGCAGTTTATTGCCAGCTGGGGCCAACGTCCTGACTTTC
NA	NA	TRBV15	TRBJ2-7	CATSRSLGHEQYF	TGTGCCACCAGCAGATCTCTGGGGCACGAGCAGTACTTC
NA	NA	TRBV9	TRBJ2-2	CASSVGGQTGELFF	TGTGCCAGCAGCGTAGGGGGGCAAACCGGGGAGCTGTTTTTT
TRBD1	NA	TRBV7-2	TRBJ1-5	CASSDLRDSSNQPQHF	TGTGCCAGCAGCGACCTCCGGGACAGCAGCAATCAGCCCCAGCATTTT
NA	NA	TRBV11-2	TRBJ2-1	CASSLAFYNEQFF	TGTGCCAGCAGCTTAGCATTCTACAATGAGCAGTTCTTC
NA	few	TRBV13	TRBJ1-1	CASSLNRVTEAFF	TGTGCCAGCAGCTTAAACAGGGTAACTGAAGCTTTCTTT
TRBD1	NA	TRBV28	TRBJ1-1	CASTTGVMSEAFF	TGTGCCAGCACAACAGGGGTTATGTCTGAAGCTTTCTTT